Detailed here is one TCR beta chain. Assay used: immunoSEQ multiplex PCR; TCRdb lists only in-frame clones, some missing. The data hold hundreds of thousands of clones, with 72% observed a single time. This specimen belongs to a study of shared clonotypes between healthy human individuals. The sequenced sample was memory CD4+ T cells sorted from blood. This sample's subset: CD45RA-negative fraction. This TCR derives from a woman in her 30s in good health.

DNA for the CDR3: TGCAGCGTTGATGGGGGGACAGGGGGAGCCGGAAACACCATATATTTT. Translating gives CSVDGGTGGAGNTIYF. The rearrangement links TRBV29-1 to TRBJ1-3, with 11 bases that match TRBD1. The V and J ends lost 3 bases and 4 bases, in that order; junction bases with no gene match: 8. Germline V gene lookup returns CDR1 SQVTM and CDR2 ANQGSEA. The CDR3 length is 16 residues. Drawing the rest from reference TRBV29-1 and TRBJ1-3, the complete variable domain is SAVISQKPSRDICQRGTSLTIQCQVDSQVTMMFWYRQQPGQSLTLIATANQGSEATYESGFVIDKFPISRPNLTFSTLTVSNMSPEDSSIYLCSVDGGTGGAGNTIYFGEGSWLTVV.